This T cell receptor beta chain derives from a study of blood T cell repertoires in COVID-19. CDR1 is SGHRS and CDR2 is YFSETQ in the germline V gene. The CDR3 is made up of 14 amino acids. V was clipped by 4 bases and J by 5 bases, with 16 bases between them. Authors' data handling: How many nucleated cells were present was estimated from reference gene primer amplification. The table came from immunoSEQ multiplex PCR; TCRdb's copy has only in-frame clones and leaves some out. The V and J calls and the clone size are those of that table, but D and trimming were determined from the DNA. The data hold tens of thousands of clones, with around 87% observed a single time.

The sequenced sample was peripheral blood. The receptor comes from a human donor in a cohort sampled during active COVID-19. The donor label of this sample is uncertain. This chain links TRBV5-1 with TRBJ2-7; TRBD1 might be the D (8 bases). CDR3 in DNA: TGCGCCAGCAGCAGCTCAACAGGGGGGGACGAGCAGTACTTC. Its translation: CASSSSTGGDEQYF.